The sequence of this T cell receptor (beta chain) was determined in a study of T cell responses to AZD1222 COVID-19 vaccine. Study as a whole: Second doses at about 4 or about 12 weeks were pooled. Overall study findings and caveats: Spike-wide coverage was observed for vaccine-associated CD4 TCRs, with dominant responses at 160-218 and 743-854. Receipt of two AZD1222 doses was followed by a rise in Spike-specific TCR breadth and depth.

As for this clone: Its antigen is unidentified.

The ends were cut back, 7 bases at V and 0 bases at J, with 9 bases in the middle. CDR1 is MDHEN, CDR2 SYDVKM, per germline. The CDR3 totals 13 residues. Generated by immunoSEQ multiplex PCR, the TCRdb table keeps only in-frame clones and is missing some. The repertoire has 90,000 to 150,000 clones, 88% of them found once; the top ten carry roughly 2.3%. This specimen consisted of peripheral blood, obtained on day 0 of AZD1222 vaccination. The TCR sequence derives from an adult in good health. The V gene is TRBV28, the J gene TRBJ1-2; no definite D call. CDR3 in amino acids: CASNRVANYGYTF. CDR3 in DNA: TGTGCCAGCAATAGGGTTGCTAACTATGGCTACACCTTC.